This T cell receptor (beta chain) came from a study of shared clonotypes between healthy human individuals. DNA at about 210 ng, 25,000 to 35,000 T cell genomes, went into sorted-subset replicate PCRs. Under the authors' procedure: ImmunoSEQ gave junction-only sequences without quality scores, so filtering differed. Sequencing used immunoSEQ multiplex PCR; TCRdb keeps in-frame clones, though not all of them. D and trimming were read from the DNA, whereas the V and J calls and clone size are those reported in that table. This table holds about 2.3 million clones, 85% to 95% found once. CDR1 is ENHRY and CDR2 is SYGVKD in the germline V gene. This CDR3 contains 13 residues. V gave up 7 bases and J gave up 8 bases, with 15 bases separating them. Study results and caveats: Sampling covered blood only; tissue repertoires likely differ. Non-shared clonotypes had lower generation probabilities than clonotypes shared by all four sorted-subset donors.

This clone appeared once. The antigen is undetermined. V usage is TRBV10-3 and J usage is TRBJ2-4; the D gene could be TRBD1 or TRBD2 (5 bases each). Sequences were obtained from naive CD4+ T cells from PBMCs. Noted subset: CD45RA+ positively selected. This clonotype was obtained from a man aged 18 to 35 in good health. Some clones in this sample may be carry-over from other donors' samples. The CDR3 coding sequence is TGTGCCATCAAGGCCAGGGAAGCGGACATTCAGTACTTC. Protein product: CAIKAREADIQYF.